Below, 17 T cell receptor beta chains from the same sample are listed, as sequenced in a study of blood T cell repertoires in COVID-19. Produced via immunoSEQ multiplex PCR; TCRdb's table is partial and in-frame only. The sample comprises about 270,000 clones, 82% of which are singletons, and under 3.5% rests with the top ten. Sequencing used peripheral blood. The origin of the receptors is a woman in her late teens or twenties with acute or convalescent COVID-19.

The genes are TRBV7-9 and TRBJ2-3; 10 nucleotides match TRBD1. The V and J ends lost 1 base and 5 bases, in that order; junction bases with no gene match: 6. This CDR3 spans 16 amino acids. Germline values: CDR1 SEHNR, CDR2 FQNEAQ (reference sequence). DNA of the CDR3: TGTGCCAGCAGCTTAGGACAGGGGGCTGAAAAAGATACGCAGTATTTT. Its translation is CASSLGQGAEKDTQYF.

The rearrangement uses TRBV5-1 and TRBJ1-1; 8 bases align to TRBD1. Germline-derived CDR1 and CDR2 are SGHRS and YFSETQ. The CDR3 is 16 residues long. Losses at the gene ends were 1 base for V and 0 bases for J; bases not matched to a gene: 5. The DNA for the CDR3 is TGCGCCAGCAGCTTGATAAGACAGGGGCTGAACACTGAAGCTTTCTTT. Protein sequence: CASSLIRQGLNTEAFF.

In its sample, this clone was seen a few times. The chain links TRBV10-2 to TRBJ1-6, with a tentative D call TRBD1 (6 bases). This CDR3 is 14 amino acids long. Germline CDR1 is WSHSY and CDR2 is SAAADI. With 7 bases removed from V and 3 bases from J, the gap between germline ends came to 10 bases. The DNA for the CDR3 is TGCGCCAGCACCCGGGACATCTATAATTCACCCCTCCACTTT. Its translation: CASTRDIYNSPLHF.

The V gene is TRBV5-1, the J gene TRBJ2-1; TRBD2 aligns across 12 bases. The junction had 7 bases not matched to a gene; V was cut back by 0 bases and J by 9 bases. Germline values: CDR1 SGHRS, CDR2 YFSETQ. This CDR3 has 16 residues. The CDR3 nucleotides are TGCGCCAGCAGCTTGGCTGGGCTAGCGGGAGGGGTTGAGCAGTTCTTC. Translated, it gives CASSLAGLAGGVEQFF.

The chain has TRBV19 and TRBJ1-1, with a tentative D call TRBD1 (6 bases). This CDR3 region has 14 residues. CDR1 is LNHDA, CDR2 SQIVND, per germline (reference sequence). Trimming removed 5 bases at V and 4 bases at J, with 14 bases between. The DNA of the CDR3 is TGTGCCAGTAGTCCGGGACAAATACTCACTGAAGCTTTCTTT. This gives the protein CASSPGQILTEAFF.

This clone was seen more than once but under ten times. The chain uses TRBV24-1 and TRBJ2-1; a weak D match, TRBD2 (6 bases). The CDR3 is made up of 18 amino acids. Per germline, CDR1 KGHDR and CDR2 SFDVKD. The ends were cut back, 1 base at V and 9 bases at J, with 24 bases in the middle. The CDR3 is CATSDLPLAGTGVGEQFF. The CDR3 DNA is TGTGCCACCAGTGATTTACCATTGGCGGGGACGGGGGTTGGTGAGCAGTTCTTC.

CDR3 in DNA: TGTGCCAGCAGCTTGGGGGGCTTGGGATCACCCCTCCACTTT. This translates into CASSLGGLGSPLHF. V gene TRBV5-6 combines with J gene TRBJ1-6; tentative D call: TRBD1 (5 bases). Germline V CDR1 and CDR2: SGHDT, YYEEEE. The CDR3 length is 14 residues. The V gene lost 0 bases and the J gene lost 10 bases, with 11 bases spanning the gap.

The chain links TRBV27 to TRBJ1-6; 9 nucleotides match TRBD1. V shed 11 bases, J shed 10 bases, and the junction held 18 bases outside the gene matches. The CDR3 totals 16 residues. Germline-derived CDR1 and CDR2 are MNHEY and SMNVEV (reference sequence). CDR3 sequence: CASGYGTGLSRSPLHF. CDR3 nucleotides: TGTGCCTCCGGCTACGGGACAGGGCTGTCGAGATCACCCCTCCACTTT.

The V call is TRBV6-1, the J call TRBJ1-1; D not resolved. The germline gives CDR1 MNHNS, CDR2 SASEGT. The CDR3 is 13 amino acids. The V and J ends lost 1 base and 10 bases respectively, with 13 bases between them. CDR3 DNA sequence: TGTGCCAGCAGTGAAGTAGGCAGCGTGGGAGCTTTCTTT. It translates to CASSEVGSVGAFF.

The V gene is TRBV2, the J gene TRBJ2-5; D may be TRBD1 (5 bases). Germline loops: CDR1 SNHLY, CDR2 FYNNEI. The CDR3 sequence is 12 residues long. V lost 11 bases to trimming and J lost 5 bases, with 15 bases between them. The CDR3 sequence is CAGALVWETQYF. For the CDR3, the DNA is TGTGCCGGGGCCCTGGTATGGGAGACCCAGTACTTC.

This clone came up a few times. The J gene is TRBJ2-7, the V gene TRBV5-1, with 16 bases aligning to TRBD2. There are 16 residues in the CDR3. The ends lost 4 bases at V and 3 bases at J; junction bases unmatched: 4. Germline assignment: CDR1 SGHRS and CDR2 YFSETQ. CDR3 in amino acids: CASSLGLAGGRYEQYF. The CDR3 bases are TGCGCCAGCAGCCTGGGACTAGCGGGAGGGCGCTACGAGCAGTACTTC.

This clone appeared once. This sequence joins TRBV19 and TRBJ2-3; 9 bases align to TRBD1. Germline V gives CDR1 LNHDA, CDR2 SQIVND (reference sequence). This CDR3 is 19 amino acids long. The junction had 15 bases not matched to a gene; V was cut back by 5 bases and J by 0 bases. CDR3 sequence reads: CASSLRPGTGMGSTDTQYF. In nucleotides, the CDR3 is TGTGCCAGTAGTCTCCGTCCCGGGACAGGGATGGGGAGCACAGATACGCAGTATTTT.

The V call is TRBV3-1 (or the pseudogene TRBV3-2), the J call TRBJ1-5; D remains unclear. CDR1 LGHDT and CDR2 YNNKEL come from the germline V gene (reference sequence). The CDR3 runs 13 residues. Trimming pared 6 bases from V and 7 bases from J, leaving 13 bases between. CDR3 nucleotides: TGTGCCAGCAGTTCAGGCCAGAAACAGCCCCAGCATTTT. Translation gives CASSSGQKQPQHF.

This clone was counted once. The gene calls are TRBV19 and TRBJ2-5; perhaps TRBD2 as D (5 bases). The CDR3 extends over 14 amino acids. The germline CDR1 and CDR2 sequences are LNHDA and SQIVND (reference sequence). V lost 6 bases and J lost 4, with 15 bases in between. Written as DNA, the CDR3 is TGTGCCAGTAGGAGGAAACTAGGATCAGAGACCCAGTACTTC. Translated, it gives CASRRKLGSETQYF.

This clone was seen just once. The J gene is TRBJ2-3, the V gene TRBV28; tentative D call: TRBD1 (8 bases). Germline V lookup: CDR1 MDHEN, CDR2 SYDVKM. V was pared by 4 bases and J by 5 bases, with 13 bases between. The CDR3 sequence is 14 residues long. In DNA form, the CDR3 reads TGTGCCAGCAGTTCACAGGGGGAGGGAGATACGCAGTATTTT. Protein: CASSSQGEGDTQYF. The whole variable domain, filled in from reference TRBV28 and TRBJ2-3, reads DVKVTQSSRYLVKRTGEKVFLECVQDMDHENMFWYRQDPGLGLRLIYFSYDVKMKEKGDIPEGYSVSREKKERFSLILESASTNQTSMYLCASSSQGEGDTQYFGPGTRLTVL.

The genes are TRBV28 and TRBJ2-1; D is unresolved. Looked up from germline, CDR1 is MDHEN and CDR2 is SYDVKM. The CDR3 totals 19 residues. Trimming pared 7 bases from V and 2 bases from J, leaving 27 bases between. CDR3 protein: CASTQAVYFSSVAYNEQFF. The CDR3 DNA follows: TGTGCCAGCACCCAAGCAGTTTATTTTTCCAGCGTTGCCTACAATGAGCAGTTCTTC.

This chain connects TRBV5-5 to TRBJ2-5; 8 nucleotides line up with TRBD1. CDR1 and CDR2 from the germline V gene are SGHKS and YYEKEE (reference sequence). Losses at the gene ends were 4 bases for V and 5 bases for J; bases not matched to a gene: 7. The CDR3 contains 14 residues. CDR3 amino acids: CASSVGQGWETQYF. The CDR3 DNA follows: TGTGCCAGCAGCGTTGGACAGGGTTGGGAGACCCAGTACTTC.